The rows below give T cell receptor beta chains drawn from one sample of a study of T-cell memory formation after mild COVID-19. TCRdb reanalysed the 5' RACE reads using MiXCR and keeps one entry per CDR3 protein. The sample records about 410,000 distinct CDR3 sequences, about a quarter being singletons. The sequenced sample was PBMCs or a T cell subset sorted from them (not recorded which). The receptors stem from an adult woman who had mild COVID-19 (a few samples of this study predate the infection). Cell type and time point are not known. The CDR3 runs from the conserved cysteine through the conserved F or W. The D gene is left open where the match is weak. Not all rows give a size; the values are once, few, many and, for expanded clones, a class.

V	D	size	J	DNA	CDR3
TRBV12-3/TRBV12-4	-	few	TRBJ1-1	TGTGCCAGCAGTTTATCTCGTTGGTTCGGGCCTGTGAACACTGAAGCTTTCTTT	CASSLSRWFGPVNTEAFF
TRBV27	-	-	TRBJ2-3	TGTGCCAGCAGTTTATCCGGGGAAGCTATTTTTGATACGCAGTATTTT	CASSLSGEAIFDTQYF
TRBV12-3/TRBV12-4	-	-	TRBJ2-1	TGTGCCAGCAGGGGGCAGGGCTCCTACAATGAGCAGTTCTTC	CASRGQGSYNEQFF
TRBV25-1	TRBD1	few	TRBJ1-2	TGTGCCAGCAGTGCGCGGACAGGGGGCGTTGGCTACACCTTC	CASSARTGGVGYTF
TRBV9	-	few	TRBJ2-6	TGTGCCAGCAGCGTAGGAGGAAAGGGGGCCAACGTCCTGACTTTC	CASSVGGKGANVLTF
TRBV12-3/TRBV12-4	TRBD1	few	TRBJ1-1	TGTGCCAGCAGTATGGGACAGCGGAATGGTGAAGCTTTCTTT	CASSMGQRNGEAFF
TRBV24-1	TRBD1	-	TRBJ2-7	TGTGCCACCCGGGACAGCGACTCCTACGAGCAGTACTTC	CATRDSDSYEQYF
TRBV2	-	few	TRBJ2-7	TGTGCCAGCAGTGAACGGGCCTCCTACGAGCAGTACTTC	CASSERASYEQYF
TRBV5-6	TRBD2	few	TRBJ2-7	TGTGCCAGCAGCCCCTTCGGGGCTAGCGGGGGGAAGTACGAGCAGTACTTC	CASSPFGASGGKYEQYF
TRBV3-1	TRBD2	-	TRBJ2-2	TGTGCCAGCAGCCAAGGAGCGGGAGGGCCTGGCGGGGAGCTGTTTTTT	CASSQGAGGPGGELFF
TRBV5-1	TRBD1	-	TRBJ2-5	TGCGCCAGCAGCTCCACCGGGACAGGGGGCCTGCTCCAAGAGACCCAGTACTTC	CASSSTGTGGLLQETQYF
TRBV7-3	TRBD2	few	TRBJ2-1	TGTGCCAGCAGTAAGACTAGCGGGAAGTACAATGAGCAGTTCTTC	CASSKTSGKYNEQFF
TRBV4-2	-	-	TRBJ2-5	TGTGCCAGCAGCCAAGAAGGAGCTAGCAGGGAGACCCAGTACTTC	CASSQEGASRETQYF
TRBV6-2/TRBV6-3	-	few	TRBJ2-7	TGTGCCAGCAGGGGCTCATACTCCTACGAGCAGTACTTC	CASRGSYSYEQYF
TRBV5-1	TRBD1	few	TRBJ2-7	TGCGCCAGCAGCGATAGTAGGACAGGGTGGTACGAGCAGTACTTC	CASSDSRTGWYEQYF
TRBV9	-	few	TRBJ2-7	TGTGCCAGCAGCACCCCAGCCGCCTCGGGCGAGCAGTACTTC	CASSTPAASGEQYF
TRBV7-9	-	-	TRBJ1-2	TGTGCCAGCAGCTTAGGCGGGGTGACCCACCTCTATGGCTACACCTTC	CASSLGGVTHLYGYTF
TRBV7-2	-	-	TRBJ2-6	TGTGCCAGCGGTGCCCAGTTTATTAGCTCTGGGGCCAACGTCCTGACTTTC	CASGAQFISSGANVLTF
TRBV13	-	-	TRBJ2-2	TGTGCCAGCAAAGGAGGGGGCTGGGACACCGGGGAGCTGTTTTTT	CASKGGGWDTGELFF
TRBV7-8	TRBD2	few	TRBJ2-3	TGTGCCAGCAGCTTAGGGTCGGGAGGCCGCACAGATACGCAGTATTTT	CASSLGSGGRTDTQYF
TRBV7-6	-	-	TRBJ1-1	TGTGCCAGCAGCTTAGGACAGCAAAAACAAGCTTTCTTT	CASSLGQQKQAFF
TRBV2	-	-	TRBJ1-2	TGTGCCAGCTCTGGGCCACTCGGGGTGGGTAACTATGGCTACACCTTC	CASSGPLGVGNYGYTF
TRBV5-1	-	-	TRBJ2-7	TGCGCCAGCAGCTCAGCCTCACAGGGAACCTACGAGCAGTACTTC	CASSSASQGTYEQYF
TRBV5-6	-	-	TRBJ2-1	TGTGCCAGCAAGCAGATACAGCGGTTGGAGATGTCCTACAATGAGCAGTTCTTC	CASKQIQRLEMSYNEQFF
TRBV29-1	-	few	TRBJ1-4	TGCAGCGTCTTCATGGGGGGGAAACTGTTTTTT	CSVFMGGKLFF
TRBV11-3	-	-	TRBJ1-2	TGTGCCAGCAGCTTTGGGACGACCAACTATGGCTACACCTTC	CASSFGTTNYGYTF
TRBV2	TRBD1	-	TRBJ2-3	TGTGCCAGCAGTGAAGTCAGGGGGCTAGGTTCGGTTACGCAGTATTTT	CASSEVRGLGSVTQYF
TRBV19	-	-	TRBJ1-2	TGTGCCAGTAGTACCCTAGTCTCCAGTGATGGCTACACCTTC	CASSTLVSSDGYTF
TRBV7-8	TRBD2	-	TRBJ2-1	TGTGCCAGCAGCTTCAGGACTAGCGGTTACAATGAGCAGTTCTTC	CASSFRTSGYNEQFF
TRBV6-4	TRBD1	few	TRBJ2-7	TGTGCCAGCAGTGCCCACTCGGGACAGGGTTACGAGCAGTACTTC	CASSAHSGQGYEQYF
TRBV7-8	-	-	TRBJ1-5	TGTGCCAGCAGCTTAGAGGTGTTGGGTCAGCCCCAGCATTTT	CASSLEVLGQPQHF
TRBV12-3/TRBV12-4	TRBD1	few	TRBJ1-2	TGTGCCAGCAGCCTGGGACAGAGCTATGGCTACACCTTC	CASSLGQSYGYTF
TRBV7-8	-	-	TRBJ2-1	TGTGCCAGCAGCTTAGGCGGGGGCGGCAATGAGCAGTTCTTC	CASSLGGGGNEQFF
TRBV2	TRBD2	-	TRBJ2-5	TGTGCCAGCAGGCTTAGCGGGGGGAAAGAGACCCAGTACTTC	CASRLSGGKETQYF
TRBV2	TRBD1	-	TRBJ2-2	TGTGCCAGCGGGACAGGGATTGTAACCGGGGAGCTGTTTTTT	CASGTGIVTGELFF
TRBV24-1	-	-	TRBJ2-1	TGTGCCACCAGTGTAGCAGGGCCGCTCAATGAGCAGTTCTTC	CATSVAGPLNEQFF
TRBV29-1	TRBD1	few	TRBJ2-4	TGCAGCGTTAAACAGGGGATACTAGCCAAAAACATTCAGTACTTC	CSVKQGILAKNIQYF
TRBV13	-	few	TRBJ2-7	TGTGCCAGCAGCGCTGCCGGCACCTACGAGCAGTACTTC	CASSAAGTYEQYF
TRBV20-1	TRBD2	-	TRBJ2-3	TGCAGTGTTAAGCGGGGTCCAGATACGCAGTATTTT	CSVKRGPDTQYF
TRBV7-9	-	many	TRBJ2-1	TGTGCCAGCAGCTTAGGCTCCTCACCCTACAATGAGCAGTTCTTC	CASSLGSSPYNEQFF
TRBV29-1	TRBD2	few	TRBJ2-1	TGCAGCGTGCGCAGCGGGGGGAACAATGAGCAGTTCTTC	CSVRSGGNNEQFF
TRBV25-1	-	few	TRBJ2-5	TGTGCCAGCAGTGACCACACTCGCCAAGAGACCCAGTACTTC	CASSDHTRQETQYF
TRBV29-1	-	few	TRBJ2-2	TGCAGCGTCCGAACCGGGACCGGGAACACCGGGGAGCTGTTTTTT	CSVRTGTGNTGELFF
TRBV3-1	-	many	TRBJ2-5	TGTGCCAGCAGCCAAGGACTCCAAGAGACCCAGTACTTC	CASSQGLQETQYF
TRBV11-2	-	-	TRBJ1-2	TGTGCCAGCAGCCCTCTCTCGGGATGGGATGGCTACACCTTC	CASSPLSGWDGYTF
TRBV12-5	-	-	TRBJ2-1	TGTGCTAGTGGTGCCTCGGGATCGGGTGTCAATGAGCAGTTCTTC	CASGASGSGVNEQFF
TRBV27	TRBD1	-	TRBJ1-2	TGTGCCAGCAGGGCAGGGGGTGCCTATGGCTACACCTTC	CASRAGGAYGYTF
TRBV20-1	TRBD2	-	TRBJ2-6	TGCAGTGCTAGAGATAGCCGACTAGCGGGAGGCTCTGGGGCCAACGTCCTGACTTTC	CSARDSRLAGGSGANVLTF
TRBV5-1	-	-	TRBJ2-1	TGCGCCAGCAGCTTGGACGCTGTCAGCTCCTACAATGAGCAGTTCTTC	CASSLDAVSSYNEQFF
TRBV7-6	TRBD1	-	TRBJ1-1	TGTGCCAGCAGCTTAGTTACAGGGGGCGAAGCTTTCTTT	CASSLVTGGEAFF
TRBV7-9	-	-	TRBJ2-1	TGTGCCAGCAGCTTATCGGGGCCTCAGCATGAGCAGTTCTTC	CASSLSGPQHEQFF
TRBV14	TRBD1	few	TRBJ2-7	TGTGCCAGCAGCCAGGGAAGGGGGCTATACGAGCAGTACTTC	CASSQGRGLYEQYF
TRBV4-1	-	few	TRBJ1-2	TGCGCCAGCAGCCAAGCCCACAGGATACCTAACTATGGCTACACCTTC	CASSQAHRIPNYGYTF